These 20 T cell receptor beta chains were all obtained from the same sample, sequenced in a study of breast tumors, draining lymph nodes, adjacent tissues. From the multiplex PCR reads, TCRdb called clonotypes with MiXCR, one entry per CDR3 protein. The data show about 22,000 distinct CDR3 sequences, 58% seen once. Sequenced: breast tumor tissue. These receptors all come from a female donor with breast cancer. Some clones in this sample may be carry-over from other donors' samples.

The rearrangement joins TRBV20-1 to TRBJ2-1, with D tentatively TRBD2 (5 bases). Germline values: CDR1 DFQATT, CDR2 SNEGSKA (reference sequence). The CDR3 runs 16 residues. Trimming pared 3 bases from V and 0 bases from J, leaving 15 bases between. CDR3 residues: CSARPLGSSSYNEQFF. The CDR3 DNA is TGCAGTGCTAGGCCCCTGGGGAGCAGCTCCTACAATGAGCAGTTCTTC.

This clonotype was counted at least ten times. This could be a read error, since a much larger clone is one nucleotide away. The chain has TRBV20-1 and TRBJ2-7, with TRBD2 matching 15 bases. The CDR3 has 14 amino acids. Germline lookup yields CDR1 DFQATT and CDR2 SNEGSKA (reference sequence). The junction had 5 bases not matched to a gene; V was cut back by 5 bases and J by 6 bases. The CDR3 DNA follows: TGCAGTGCTGGACTAGCGGGAGGGAGGTCCGAGCAGTACTTC. Translating gives CSAGLAGGRSEQYF.

This clonotype was detected ten times or more. V gene TRBV20-1 combines with J gene TRBJ2-7; D is perhaps TRBD1 (5 bases). The CDR3 has 12 residues. CDR1 DFQATT and CDR2 SNEGSKA come from the germline V gene (reference sequence). The germline V and J ends were trimmed by 5 bases and 1 base, with 9 bases remaining between them. The CDR3 bases are TGCAGTGCTTATGGACAATCCTACGAGCAGTACTTC. The encoded protein is CSAYGQSYEQYF.

This clonotype was counted at least ten times. This may stem from a read error, because a much larger clone lies one nucleotide away. This chain joins TRBV6-5 and TRBJ1-3; TRBD1 might be the D (5 bases). Germline CDR1 is MNHEY and CDR2 is SVGAGI. V was shortened by 5 bases and J by 4 bases, with 18 bases between the two germline ends. The CDR3 has 16 amino acids. The CDR3 sequence: CASSHDAHRLGNTIYF. Here the CDR3 DNA reads TGTGCCAGCAGTCACGACGCTCACAGGCTGGGAAACACCATATATTTT.

This chain uses TRBV5-1 with TRBJ2-1; TRBD2 agrees at 10 bases. CDR3 length equals 12 residues. V gave up 5 bases and J gave up 13 bases; unmatched junction bases: 6. The germline V gene has CDR1 SGHRS and CDR2 YFSETQ. This CDR3 is CASRDLAGEQFF. The DNA of the CDR3 is TGCGCCAGCAGGGATCTAGCGGGAGAACAGTTCTTC.

This clonotype ranks as medium-sized (0.01 to 0.1%). The chain joins TRBV7-9 to TRBJ2-3, with 8 bases aligning to TRBD1. Germline loops: CDR1 SEHNR, CDR2 FQNEAQ (reference sequence). CDR3 length: 14 amino acids. With V trimmed by 6 bases and J by 5 bases, 7 bases remained unmatched. This chain's CDR3 is CASRPTGEGDTQYF. As DNA, the CDR3 is TGTGCCAGCAGGCCGACAGGGGAAGGAGATACGCAGTATTTT.

This clonotype was seen only a few times. The J gene is TRBJ1-1, the V gene TRBV11-2, with D maybe TRBD1 (5 bases). The germline V gene encodes CDR1 SGHAT and CDR2 FQNNGV. V lost 0 bases and J lost 0, with 8 bases in between. The CDR3 covers 15 residues. CDR3 loop: CASSLDQGLNTEAFF. CDR3 DNA: TGTGCCAGCAGCTTAGATCAGGGACTGAACACTGAAGCTTTCTTT. The whole variable domain, remainder taken from reference TRBV11-2 and TRBJ1-1, is EAGVAQSPRYKIIEKRQSVAFWCNPISGHATLYWYQQILGQGPKLLIQFQNNGVVDDSQLPKDRFSAERLKGVDSTLKIQPAKLEDSAVYLCASSLDQGLNTEAFFGQGTRLTVV.

In this sample, this clonotype turned up a few times. The chain has TRBV2 and TRBJ1-5, with TRBD1 matching 7 bases. Per germline, CDR1 SNHLY and CDR2 FYNNEI. J lost 6 bases, V lost 5 bases, and 4 bases had no gene match. CDR3 length: 13 amino acids. The CDR3 region has the DNA TGTGCCAGCAGTACCCAGGGGGTTCAGCCCCAGCATTTT. Translating it yields CASSTQGVQPQHF.

This clonotype was recorded a few times. The V gene is TRBV6-4, the J gene TRBJ1-2; no definite D call. This CDR3 contains 14 residues. V lost 5 bases to trimming and J lost 2 bases, with 12 bases between them. Germline assignment: CDR1 MRHNA and CDR2 SNTAGT. The CDR3 sequence is CASSSMGQNYGYTF. The CDR3 DNA reads TGTGCCAGCAGTTCCATGGGCCAGAACTATGGCTACACCTTC.

This clonotype was found many times. A much larger clone lies one base from this, so it may be a read error. As DNA, the CDR3 is TGCAGTGCTAAGGTGCTAGCGGGTTACACTGAGCAGTTCTTC. Its translation is CSAKVLAGYTEQFF. The genes are TRBV20-1 and TRBJ2-1, with TRBD2 matching 8 bases. CDR1 DFQATT and CDR2 SNEGSKA come from the germline V gene (reference sequence). CDR3 length: 14 residues.

V is TRBV20-1 and J is TRBJ2-5, with 7 bases lining up with TRBD1. Germline CDR1 DFQATT, CDR2 SNEGSKA (reference sequence). V shed 0 bases and J 7 bases; nucleotides not matched to a gene: 8. The CDR3 covers 14 residues. The CDR3 DNA is TGCAGTGCTAGAGATCGACTCGACAGGGCGACCCAGTACTTC. Translating it yields CSARDRLDRATQYF.

This clonotype is judged medium-sized (0.01 to 0.1%). The CDR3 sequence is CASRKDEAYNEQFF. DNA for the CDR3: TGTGCCAGCAGGAAGGACGAGGCGTACAATGAGCAGTTCTTC. The J gene is TRBJ2-1, the V gene TRBV7-9; D gene uncertain. There are 14 residues in the CDR3. CDR1 SEHNR and CDR2 FQNEAQ come from the germline V gene (reference sequence). V dropped 6 bases and J dropped 4 bases, with 13 bases sitting between them.

This clonotype was picked up a small number of times. This may be a read error: a much more frequent sequence differs by one nucleotide. The CDR3 end shows no conserved phenylalanine or tryptophan, and so a read error is likely. The chain is built from TRBV19 and TRBJ2-1; D gene unclear. Between the trimmed V and J ends, which lost 3 bases and 10 bases, there was a span of 22 bases. The CDR3 covers 16 residues. Germline-derived CDR1 and CDR2 are LNHDA and SQIVND (reference sequence). The DNA of the CDR3 is TGTGCCAGTAGTATCTTATCTTCGGCATCGTATGAAGAGCAGTTCTCC. This encodes CASSILSSASYEEQFS.

This chain joins TRBV29-1 and TRBJ2-1; 9 positions agree with TRBD2. The CDR3 runs 12 residues. Germline values: CDR1 SQVTM, CDR2 ANQGSEA. The ends lost 8 bases at V and 9 bases at J; junction bases unmatched: 8. The CDR3 DNA is TGCAGCTTCCGGACTAGCGATGGTGAGCAGTTCTTC. This gives the protein CSFRTSDGEQFF.

This clonotype is medium-sized by share. This chain connects TRBV11-2 to TRBJ1-4; a possible D gene is TRBD1 (5 bases). CDR3 length: 13 amino acids. CDR1 and CDR2 (germline): SGHAT, FQNNGV. The germline V and J ends were trimmed by 3 bases and 7 bases, with 9 bases remaining between them. CDR3 bases: TGTGCCAGCAGCTTTACAGGTGTTGAAAAACTGTTTTTT. Translating it yields CASSFTGVEKLFF. Using reference TRBV11-2 and TRBJ1-4 for the parts outside the CDR3, the full variable domain is EAGVAQSPRYKIIEKRQSVAFWCNPISGHATLYWYQQILGQGPKLLIQFQNNGVVDDSQLPKDRFSAERLKGVDSTLKIQPAKLEDSAVYLCASSFTGVEKLFFGSGTQLSVL.

The chain has TRBV20-1 and TRBJ2-6; D possibly corresponds to TRBD1 (6 bases). CDR1 and CDR2 (germline): DFQATT, SNEGSKA (reference sequence). The CDR3 is made up of 16 amino acids. V was shortened by 3 bases and J by 1 base, with 13 bases between the two germline ends. CDR3 loop: CSARDSLRSGANVLTF. CDR3 in DNA: TGCAGTGCTAGGGACAGCCTAAGGTCTGGGGCCAACGTCCTGACTTTC.

The chain employs TRBV7-2 and TRBJ1-2, with a tentative D call TRBD1 (6 bases). This CDR3 is 15 amino acids long. V lost 5 bases to trimming and J lost 7 bases, with 20 bases between them. Germline V gene sequence: CDR1 SGHTA, CDR2 FQGNSA. CDR3 loop: CASSPGPLTGSGYTF. DNA of the CDR3: TGTGCCAGCAGCCCCGGACCCCTTACAGGGAGTGGCTACACCTTC.

Sample share makes this clonotype large. This sequence joins TRBV19 and TRBJ2-2; D remains unclear. V was clipped by 4 bases and J by 2 bases, with 2 bases between them. The CDR3 runs 12 residues. Germline CDR1 is LNHDA and CDR2 is SQIVND (reference sequence). This CDR3 reads CASSKNTGELFF. The CDR3, as DNA: TGTGCCAGTAGTAAAAACACCGGGGAGCTGTTTTTT.

This chain uses TRBV6-2 or TRBV6-3 with TRBJ1-1; 9 nucleotides align to TRBD1. The CDR3 totals 14 residues. Germline assignment: CDR1 MNHEY and CDR2 SVGEGT. Germline trimming cut 10 bases from V and 4 bases from J; bases unmatched to any gene: 10. The CDR3 coding sequence is TGTGCCATTTCCGGGACAGGGTTTAGCACTGAAGCTTTCTTT. Its protein product is CAISGTGFSTEAFF.

Points on this clonotype: Without the conserved terminal phenylalanine or tryptophan, this CDR3 likely stems from a read error. V usage is TRBV10-3 and J usage is TRBJ2-7, with D perhaps TRBD1 (8 bases). CDR3 length: 15 amino acids. Germline V CDR1 and CDR2: ENHRY, SYGVKD. Trimming stripped 11 bases from V and 6 bases from J, with 26 bases between. The CDR3 DNA follows: TGTGCCGCCACCGACAGGGGAGGGACCTGGCGCGAGCAGTACCTC. This codes for CAATDRGGTWREQYL.